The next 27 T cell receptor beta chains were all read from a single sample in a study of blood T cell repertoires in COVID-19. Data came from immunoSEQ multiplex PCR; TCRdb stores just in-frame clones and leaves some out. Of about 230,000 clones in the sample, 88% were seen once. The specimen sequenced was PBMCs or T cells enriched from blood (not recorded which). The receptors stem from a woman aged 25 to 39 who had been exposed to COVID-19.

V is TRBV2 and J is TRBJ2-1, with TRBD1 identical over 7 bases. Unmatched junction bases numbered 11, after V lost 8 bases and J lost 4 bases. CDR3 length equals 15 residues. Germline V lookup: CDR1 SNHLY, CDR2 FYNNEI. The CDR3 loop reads CASGLTGAQYNEQFF. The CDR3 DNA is TGTGCCAGCGGGCTCACAGGGGCCCAATACAATGAGCAGTTCTTC.

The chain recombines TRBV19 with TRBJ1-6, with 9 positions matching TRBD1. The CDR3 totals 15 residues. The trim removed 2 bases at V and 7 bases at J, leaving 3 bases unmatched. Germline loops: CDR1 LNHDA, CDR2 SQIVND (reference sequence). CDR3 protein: CASSIIGQGNSPLHF. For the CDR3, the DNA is TGTGCCAGTAGTATAATCGGACAGGGGAATTCACCCCTCCACTTT.

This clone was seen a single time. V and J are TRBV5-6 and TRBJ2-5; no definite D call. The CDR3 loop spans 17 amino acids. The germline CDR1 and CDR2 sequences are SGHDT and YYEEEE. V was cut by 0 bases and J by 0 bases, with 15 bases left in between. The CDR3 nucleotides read TGTGCCAGCAGCTTGGAGGTGGGTTTGCGGTACCAAGAGACCCAGTACTTC. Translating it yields CASSLEVGLRYQETQYF.

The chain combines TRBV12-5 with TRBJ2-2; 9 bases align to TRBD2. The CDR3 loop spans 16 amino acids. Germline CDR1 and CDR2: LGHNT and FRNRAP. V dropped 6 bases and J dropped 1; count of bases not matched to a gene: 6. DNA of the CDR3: TGTGCTAGTGGCGCGGGAGGGACACTGAACACCGGGGAGCTGTTTTTT. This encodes CASGAGGTLNTGELFF.

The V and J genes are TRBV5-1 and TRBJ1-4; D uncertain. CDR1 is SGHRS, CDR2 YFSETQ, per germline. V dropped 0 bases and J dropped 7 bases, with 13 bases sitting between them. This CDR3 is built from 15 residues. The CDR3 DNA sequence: TGCGCCAGCAGCTTGGCCGGGTCGGTGGGTGAAAAACTGTTTTTT. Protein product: CASSLAGSVGEKLFF.

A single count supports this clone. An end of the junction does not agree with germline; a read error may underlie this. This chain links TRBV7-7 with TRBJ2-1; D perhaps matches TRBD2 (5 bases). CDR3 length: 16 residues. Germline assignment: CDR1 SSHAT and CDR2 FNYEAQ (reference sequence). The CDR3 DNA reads TGTGCTAGCAGCTTAGGGAGTCAAGCTGCCTACAATGAGCAGTTCTTC. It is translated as CASSLGSQAAYNEQFF.

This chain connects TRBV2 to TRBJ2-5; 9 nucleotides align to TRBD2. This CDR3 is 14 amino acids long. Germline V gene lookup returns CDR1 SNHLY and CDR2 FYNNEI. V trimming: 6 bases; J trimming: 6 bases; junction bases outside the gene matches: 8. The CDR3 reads CASRWTSERKTQYF. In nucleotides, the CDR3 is TGTGCCAGCAGGTGGACTAGCGAGAGGAAGACCCAGTACTTC.

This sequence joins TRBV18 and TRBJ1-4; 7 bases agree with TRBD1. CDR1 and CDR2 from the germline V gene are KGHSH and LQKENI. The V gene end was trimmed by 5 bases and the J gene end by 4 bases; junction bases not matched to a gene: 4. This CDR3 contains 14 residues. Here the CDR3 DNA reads TGTGCCAGCTCAGCACAGGGGTTTAATGAAAAACTGTTTTTT. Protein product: CASSAQGFNEKLFF.

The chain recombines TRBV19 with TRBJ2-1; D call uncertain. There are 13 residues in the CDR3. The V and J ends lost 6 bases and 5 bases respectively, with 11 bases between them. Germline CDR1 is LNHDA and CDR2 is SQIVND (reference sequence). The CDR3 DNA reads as TGTGCCAGTAGCGAGAGGCCGAACAATGAGCAGTTCTTC. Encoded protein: CASSERPNNEQFF.

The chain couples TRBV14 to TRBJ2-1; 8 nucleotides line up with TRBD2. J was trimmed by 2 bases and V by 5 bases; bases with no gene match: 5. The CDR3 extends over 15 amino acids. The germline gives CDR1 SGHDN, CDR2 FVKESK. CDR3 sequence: CASSVSGTTYNEQFF. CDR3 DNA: TGTGCCAGCAGCGTTAGCGGGACGACCTACAATGAGCAGTTCTTC.

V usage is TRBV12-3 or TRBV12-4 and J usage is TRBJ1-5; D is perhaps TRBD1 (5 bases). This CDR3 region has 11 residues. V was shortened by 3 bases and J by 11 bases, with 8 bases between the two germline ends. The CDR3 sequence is CASSFGGAQHF. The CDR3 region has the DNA TGTGCCAGCAGTTTTGGAGGGGCCCAGCATTTT.

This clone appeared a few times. Written as DNA, the CDR3 is TGTGCCAGCAGCTTTCCAGGACACTCCACTGAAGCTTTCTTT. Its protein is CASSFPGHSTEAFF. This chain connects TRBV7-9 to TRBJ1-1; the D gene is possibly TRBD1 (5 bases). Trimming stripped 3 bases from V and 4 bases from J, with 12 bases between. The CDR3 is 14 residues long. Germline assignment: CDR1 SEHNR and CDR2 FQNEAQ (reference sequence).

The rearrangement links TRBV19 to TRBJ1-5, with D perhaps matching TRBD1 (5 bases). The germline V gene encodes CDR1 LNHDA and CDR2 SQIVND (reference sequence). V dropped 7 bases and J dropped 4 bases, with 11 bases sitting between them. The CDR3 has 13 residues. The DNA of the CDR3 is TGTGCCAGTAAGGCGGCAGGGAATCAGCCCCAGCATTTT. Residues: CASKAAGNQPQHF.

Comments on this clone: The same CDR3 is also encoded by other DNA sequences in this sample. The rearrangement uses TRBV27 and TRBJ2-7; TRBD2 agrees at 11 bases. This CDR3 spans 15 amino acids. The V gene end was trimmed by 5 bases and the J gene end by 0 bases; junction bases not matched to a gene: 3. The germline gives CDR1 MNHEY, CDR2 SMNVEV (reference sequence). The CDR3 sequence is CASSLTSGSSYEQYF. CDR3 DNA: TGTGCCAGCAGTCTCACTAGCGGGAGCTCCTACGAGCAGTACTTC.

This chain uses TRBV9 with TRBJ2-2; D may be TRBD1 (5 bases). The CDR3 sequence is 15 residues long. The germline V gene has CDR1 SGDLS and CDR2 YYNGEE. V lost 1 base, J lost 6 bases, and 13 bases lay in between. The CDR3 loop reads CASSVSQGSAGELFF. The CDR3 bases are TGTGCCAGCAGCGTATCCCAGGGATCTGCCGGGGAGCTGTTTTTT.

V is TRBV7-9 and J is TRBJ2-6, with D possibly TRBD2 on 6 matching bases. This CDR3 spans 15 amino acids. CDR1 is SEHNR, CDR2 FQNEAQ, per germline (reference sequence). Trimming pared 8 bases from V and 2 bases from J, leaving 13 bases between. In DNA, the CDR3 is TGTGCCAGCGCTAAGACGGGAGCTGGGGCCAACGTCCTGACTTTC. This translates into CASAKTGAGANVLTF.

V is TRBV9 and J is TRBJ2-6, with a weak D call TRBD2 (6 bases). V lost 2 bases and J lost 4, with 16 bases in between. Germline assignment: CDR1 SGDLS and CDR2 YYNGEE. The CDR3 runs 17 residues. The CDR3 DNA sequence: TGTGCCAGCAGCGTGGGGCGGGGTCCGTGGGGGGCCAACGTCCTGACTTTC. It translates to CASSVGRGPWGANVLTF.

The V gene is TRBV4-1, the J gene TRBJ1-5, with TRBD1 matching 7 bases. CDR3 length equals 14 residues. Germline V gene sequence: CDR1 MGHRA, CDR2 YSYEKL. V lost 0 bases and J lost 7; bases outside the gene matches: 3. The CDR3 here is CASSQEPQGQPQHF. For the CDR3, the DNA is TGCGCCAGCAGCCAAGAGCCACAGGGGCAGCCCCAGCATTTT.

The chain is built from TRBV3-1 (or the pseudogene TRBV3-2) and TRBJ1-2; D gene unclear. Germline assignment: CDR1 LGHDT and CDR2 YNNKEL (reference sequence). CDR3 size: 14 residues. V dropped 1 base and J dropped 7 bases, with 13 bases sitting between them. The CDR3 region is CASSQVEGAGGYTF. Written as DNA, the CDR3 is TGTGCCAGCAGCCAAGTGGAGGGCGCGGGTGGCTACACCTTC.

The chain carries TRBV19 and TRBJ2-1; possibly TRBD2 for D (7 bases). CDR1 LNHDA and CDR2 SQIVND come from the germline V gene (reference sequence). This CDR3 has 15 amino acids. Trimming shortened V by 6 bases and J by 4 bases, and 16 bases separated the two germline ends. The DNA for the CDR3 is TGTGCCAGTAGGGCCCGGGGGGCTACATACAATGAGCAGTTCTTC. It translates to CASRARGATYNEQFF.

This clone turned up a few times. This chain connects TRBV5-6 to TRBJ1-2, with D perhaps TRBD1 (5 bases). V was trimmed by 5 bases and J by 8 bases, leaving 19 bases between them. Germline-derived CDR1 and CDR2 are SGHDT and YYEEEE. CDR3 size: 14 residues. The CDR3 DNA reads TGTGCCAGCAGACCAATTACACCTAGGGGCGGCTACACCTTC. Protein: CASRPITPRGGYTF.

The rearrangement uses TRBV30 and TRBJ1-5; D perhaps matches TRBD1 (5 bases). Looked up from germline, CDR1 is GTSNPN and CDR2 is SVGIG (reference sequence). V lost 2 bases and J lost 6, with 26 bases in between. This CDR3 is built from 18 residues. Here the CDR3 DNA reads TGTGCCTGGAGTAAGGGACTAGCGGGAGGGCCACGGGGTCAGCCCCAGCATTTT. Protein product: CAWSKGLAGGPRGQPQHF. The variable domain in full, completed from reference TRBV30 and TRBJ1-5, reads SQTIHQWPATLVQPVGSPLSLECTVEGTSNPNLYWYRQAAGRGLQLLFYSVGIGQISSEVPQNLSASRPQDRQFILSSKKLLLSDSGFYLCAWSKGLAGGPRGQPQHFGDGTRLSIL.

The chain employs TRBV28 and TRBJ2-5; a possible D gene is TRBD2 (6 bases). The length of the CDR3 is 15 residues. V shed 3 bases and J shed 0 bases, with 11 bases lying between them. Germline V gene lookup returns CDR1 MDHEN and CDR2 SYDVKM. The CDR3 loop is CASSFGGADQETQYF. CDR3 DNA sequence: TGTGCCAGCAGTTTTGGAGGGGCGGACCAAGAGACCCAGTACTTC.

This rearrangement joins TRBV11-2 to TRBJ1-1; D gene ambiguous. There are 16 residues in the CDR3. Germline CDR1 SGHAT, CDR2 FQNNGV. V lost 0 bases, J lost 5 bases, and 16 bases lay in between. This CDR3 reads CASSLDLGRAGTEAFF. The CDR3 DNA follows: TGTGCCAGCAGCTTAGATTTAGGACGAGCGGGGACTGAAGCTTTCTTT.

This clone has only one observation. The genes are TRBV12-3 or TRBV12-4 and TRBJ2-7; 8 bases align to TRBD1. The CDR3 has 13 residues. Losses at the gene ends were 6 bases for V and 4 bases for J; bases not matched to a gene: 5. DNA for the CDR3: TGTGCCAGCAGGCAAGGACAGGGTTACGAGCAGTACTTC. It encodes CASRQGQGYEQYF.

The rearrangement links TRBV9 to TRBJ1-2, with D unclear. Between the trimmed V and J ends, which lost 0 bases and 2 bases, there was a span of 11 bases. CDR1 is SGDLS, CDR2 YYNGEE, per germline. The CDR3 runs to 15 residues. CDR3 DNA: TGTGCCAGCAGCGTAGGGAGCGGATTAAACTATGGCTACACCTTC. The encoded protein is CASSVGSGLNYGYTF.

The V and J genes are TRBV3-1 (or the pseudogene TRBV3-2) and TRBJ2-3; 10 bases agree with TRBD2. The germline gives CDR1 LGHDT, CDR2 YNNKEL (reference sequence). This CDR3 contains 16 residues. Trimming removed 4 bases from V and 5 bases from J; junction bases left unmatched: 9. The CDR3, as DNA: TGTGCCAGCAGCCCCCCTGGGCTAGCGGGAGAAGATACGCAGTATTTT. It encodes CASSPPGLAGEDTQYF.